This TCR beta chain came from a study of blood T cell repertoires in COVID-19. The CDR3 is 14 amino acids. V lost 6 bases, J lost 3 bases, and 3 bases stayed unmatched. Germline V lookup: CDR1 WNHNN, CDR2 SYGVQD (reference sequence). This clone was seen a few times. Sequenced by immunoSEQ multiplex PCR; TCRdb stores in-frame clones only, minus some. Of roughly 250,000 clones listed, approximately 90% are singletons. The J gene is TRBJ2-3, the V gene TRBV10-1, with TRBD2 identical over 10 bases. The sample consisted of PBMCs or T cells enriched from blood (not recorded which). This receptor was identified in a woman aged 30 to 39 with acute COVID-19. The DNA for the CDR3 is TGCGCCAGCAGAGGACTAGCGGAGACAGATACGCAGTATTTT. Encoded protein: CASRGLAETDTQYF.